This passage covers 15 T cell receptor beta chains from one sample sequenced in a study of radiotherapy plus CTLA-4 blockade in lung cancer. The method was immunoSEQ multiplex PCR; TCRdb's version includes in-frame clones alone and lacks a portion of them. The sample records tens of thousands of clones, approximately 79% being singletons. The source material was peripheral blood, sampled from a patient treated with radiotherapy plus ipilimumab. These receptors were obtained from a human donor with non-small cell lung cancer who had stable disease on radiotherapy plus ipilimumab.

The chain couples TRBV28 to TRBJ2-2, with TRBD2 matching 10 bases. Germline V gives CDR1 MDHEN, CDR2 SYDVKM. V was clipped by 7 bases and J by 3 bases; unmatched bases: 8. CDR3 size: 16 residues. The CDR3 sequence is CASTGLLAGYTGELFF. CDR3 in DNA: TGTGCCAGCACCGGACTACTAGCGGGGTACACCGGGGAGCTGTTTTTT.

This clone was seen only a few times. V usage is TRBV9 and J usage is TRBJ1-2; D not resolved. The CDR3 runs to 14 residues. Germline V gene sequence: CDR1 SGDLS, CDR2 YYNGEE. Trimming left V 0 bases short and J 0 bases short, with 6 bases between. Here the CDR3 reads CASSVDGTNYGYTF. CDR3 DNA sequence: TGTGCCAGCAGCGTAGATGGTACTAACTATGGCTACACCTTC.

The gene calls are TRBV19 and TRBJ2-2; TRBD1 aligns across 9 bases. In germline, CDR1 is LNHDA, CDR2 SQIVND (reference sequence). Trimming took 6 bases from V and 7 from J; bases not matched to a gene: 12. The CDR3 totals 16 residues. CDR3 bases: TGTGCCAGTAGAATCTCCGGGACAGGGAGTATCGGGGAGCTGTTTTTT. Translation: CASRISGTGSIGELFF.

This chain joins TRBV7-6 and TRBJ1-6, with 8 bases that match TRBD1. The CDR3 is made up of 13 amino acids. V shed 5 bases and J 9 bases; nucleotides not matched to a gene: 3. CDR1 and CDR2 (germline): SGHVS, FNYEAQ. The CDR3 DNA reads as TGTGCCAGCAGCCGACAGGGGACTTCACCCCTCCACTTT. It is translated as CASSRQGTSPLHF.

The chain recombines TRBV10-3 with TRBJ1-5; D perhaps matches TRBD1 (6 bases). The V gene's germline CDR1 is ENHRY and CDR2 SYGVKD. V lost 3 bases to trimming and J lost 2 bases, with 8 bases between them. This CDR3 is 14 amino acids long. The CDR3 loop is CAISDDRRNQPQHF. The CDR3 DNA follows: TGTGCCATCAGTGACGACAGGCGCAATCAGCCCCAGCATTTT.

V gene TRBV28 combines with J gene TRBJ1-3; D unresolved. The germline CDR1 and CDR2 sequences are MDHEN and SYDVKM. CDR3 length: 14 amino acids. The V end lost 3 bases, the J end lost 4 bases, and 10 bases lay between the germline ends. As DNA, the CDR3 is TGTGCCAGCAGTTTGGCGGGTGTAGGAAACACCATATATTTT. Encoded protein: CASSLAGVGNTIYF.

The V and J genes are TRBV7-9 and TRBJ2-1, with 9 bases lining up with TRBD2. CDR1 SEHNR and CDR2 FQNEAQ come from the germline V gene (reference sequence). The CDR3 is 14 residues long. The ends lost 3 bases at V and 14 bases at J; junction bases unmatched: 11. CDR3 nucleotides: TGTGCCAGCAGCTTCTTTAGGACTAGCGCACGTAAGTTCTTC. Amino acids: CASSFFRTSARKFF. The full variable domain, with the rest looked up from reference TRBV7-9 and TRBJ2-1, is DTGVSQNPRHKITKRGQNVTFRCDPISEHNRLYWYRQTLGQGPEFLTYFQNEAQLEKSRLLSDRFSAERPKGSFSTLEIQRTEQGDSAMYLCASSFFRTSARKFFGPGTRLTVL.

The sample holds one count of this clone. The chain uses TRBV7-2 and TRBJ2-3, with TRBD2 matching over 7 bases. The CDR3 spans 14 residues. Germline lookup yields CDR1 SGHTA and CDR2 FQGNSA. Unmatched junction bases numbered 3, after V lost 4 bases and J lost 2 bases. The CDR3 DNA sequence: TGTGCCAGCAGCTCCGGACTAGTCACAGATACGCAGTATTTT. It translates to CASSSGLVTDTQYF. Variable domain in full (rest from reference TRBV7-2 and TRBJ2-3): GAGVSQSPSNKVTEKGKDVELRCDPISGHTALYWYRQSLGQGLEFLIYFQGNSAPDKSGLPSDRFSAERTGGSVSTLTIQRTQQEDSAVYLCASSSGLVTDTQYFGPGTRLTVL.

This sequence joins TRBV7-9 and TRBJ2-3; no clear D gene. Trimming stripped 6 bases from V and 2 bases from J, with 12 bases between. The germline V gene has CDR1 SEHNR and CDR2 FQNEAQ (reference sequence). The CDR3 extends over 14 amino acids. The CDR3 DNA reads as TGTGCCAGCAGTACAGACGGATTCACAGATACGCAGTATTTT. Amino acids: CASSTDGFTDTQYF.

The chain combines TRBV5-4 with TRBJ1-5; D is unclear. V gave up 0 bases and J gave up 6 bases, with 4 bases separating them. Germline CDR1 SGHNT, CDR2 YYREEE (reference sequence). The CDR3 spans 12 residues. The CDR3 sequence is CASSLDGQPQHF. CDR3 nucleotides: TGTGCCAGCAGCTTGGACGGTCAGCCCCAGCATTTT.

The gene calls are TRBV10-2 and TRBJ1-1; D unclear. The CDR3 consists of 14 residues. Germline V CDR1 and CDR2: WSHSY, SAAADI. Deletions cut 3 bases from V and 1 base from J, with 9 bases between. The CDR3 loop reads CASSDNSKNTEAFF. CDR3 nucleotides: TGCGCCAGCAGTGATAACAGTAAGAACACTGAAGCTTTCTTT.

J is TRBJ2-7 and V is TRBV6-5; no clear D. Trimming removed 6 bases from V and 3 bases from J, with 15 bases in between. Germline CDR1 MNHEY, CDR2 SVGAGI. The CDR3 sequence is 14 residues long. CDR3 sequence (DNA): TGTGCCAGCAGCCCCGGAGACACGAACTACGAGCAGTACTTC. Translating it yields CASSPGDTNYEQYF.

In this sample, this clone turned up a few times. The CDR3 protein is CASSFDRYSNQPQHF. The CDR3 DNA follows: TGTGCCAGTAGTTTCGACAGGTATAGCAATCAGCCCCAGCATTTT. V usage is TRBV19 and J usage is TRBJ1-5, with a possible D match to TRBD1 (6 bases). This CDR3 spans 15 amino acids. V was pared by 5 bases and J by 0 bases, with 11 bases between. Germline-derived CDR1 and CDR2 are LNHDA and SQIVND (reference sequence).

This clone is medium-sized within its sample. This chain joins TRBV6-4 and TRBJ2-3, with TRBD1 as a possible D gene (5 bases). In germline, CDR1 is MRHNA, CDR2 SNTAGT. This CDR3 region has 15 residues. Trimming stripped 3 bases from V and 0 bases from J, with 10 bases between. The CDR3 loop reads CASSETVLSTDTQYF. CDR3 bases: TGTGCCAGCAGTGAGACAGTCCTTAGCACAGATACGCAGTATTTT.

This chain uses TRBV7-2 with TRBJ2-4; 8 positions agree with TRBD2. The CDR3 has 17 amino acids. The V segment lost 2 bases and the J segment 1 base; nucleotides outside the gene matches: 7. The germline CDR1 and CDR2 sequences are SGHTA and FQGNSA. CDR3 region: CASSLSQAGAAKNIQYF. Written as DNA, the CDR3 is TGTGCCAGCAGCTTATCACAAGCGGGGGCCGCCAAAAACATTCAGTACTTC.